Listed below are T cell receptor beta chains from one sample, sequenced in a study of CD8+ T cells in alopecia areata. Profiled with immunoSEQ multiplex PCR; TCRdb holds only in-frame clones, not every one. The table lists around 100,000 clones, about 61% of them singletons. The sequencing here drew on CD8+ T cells sorted from blood, taken between weeks 55 and 65, from a patient treated with tofacitinib. The origin of the receptors is a human donor with alopecia areata. Both conserved end residues are part of each CDR3. Each record gives: V gene, J gene, CDR3 protein.

TRBV7-9	TRBJ2-7	CASSSRTGGREQYF
TRBV5-1	TRBJ1-1	CASSLDRPNTEAFF
TRBV7-7	TRBJ2-5	CASSLGQGETQYF
TRBV7-6	TRBJ2-3	CASSLGWGTGTDTQYF
TRBV11-2	TRBJ2-1	CASSFGTPAVEQFF
TRBV5-8	TRBJ2-1	CASSSRGAWADEQFF
TRBV4-1	TRBJ2-7	CASSQGPGASYEQYF
TRBV25-1	TRBJ1-6	CASSEGAATGSSPLHF
TRBV21-1	TRBJ2-3	CASSENSGTGVTDTQYF
TRBV2	TRBJ1-3	CASSAGSGYTIYF
TRBV6-6	TRBJ1-5	CASSYDRVVSNQPQHF
TRBV29-1	TRBJ1-5	CSVITGSNQPQHF
TRBV6-5	TRBJ1-2	CASSLGGSYGYTF
TRBV30	TRBJ1-2	CAWSVLGASYGYTF
TRBV6-1	TRBJ2-5	CASSDIGQGDVETQYF
TRBV5-6	TRBJ2-3	CASSLGRDTQYF
TRBV2	TRBJ2-6	CAIKGQTLSGANVLTF
TRBV4-1	TRBJ2-5	CASSLGETQYF
TRBV29-1	TRBJ1-2	CSVEDLLWDRDEYGYTF
TRBV30	TRBJ2-3	CAWRQGLAVTDTQYF
TRBV30	TRBJ2-7	CAWRGDLYEQYF
TRBV6-5	TRBJ2-5	CASSYPSVRGQETQYF
TRBV5-1	TRBJ2-7	CASSRSTGSSYEQYF
TRBV4-1	TRBJ1-5	CASSQVGRGNQPQHF
TRBV7-9	TRBJ2-5	CASSSRQGAVETQYF
TRBV10-2	TRBJ2-7	CASSEPPPPYEQYF
TRBV7-9	TRBJ2-1	CASKPRQGSYDEQFF
TRBV5-1	TRBJ1-2	CASSLSGTGTYGYTF
TRBV9	TRBJ1-2	CASSVTGLTMGYTF
TRBV29-1	TRBJ1-2	CSVRLGVYGGNYGYTF
TRBV5-6	TRBJ2-1	CASSYGLAGGGNEQFF
TRBV6-5	TRBJ2-2	CASSYSIGELFF
TRBV6-6	TRBJ1-4	CASRLGHNEKLFF
TRBV5-6	TRBJ1-1	CASSFGNTEAFF
TRBV27	TRBJ1-5	CASSLSGRLWAQHF
TRBV29-1	TRBJ2-2	CSVEGMGKLFF
TRBV7-9	TRBJ2-7	CASSLTGARQYF
TRBV15	TRBJ2-5	CATSNDRGRGFETQYF
TRBV6-1	TRBJ1-1	CASSEGGRNTEAFF
TRBV19	TRBJ1-1	CASSPPNRESTEAFF
TRBV29-1	TRBJ2-2	CSVRGNTGELFF
TRBV29-1	TRBJ1-1	CSVGGRGANTEAFF
TRBV7-7	TRBJ1-1	CASGLNKNTEAFF
TRBV29-1	TRBJ1-2	CSVEDPVPRGRIFYGYTF
TRBV4-2	TRBJ2-7	CASSQDYEQYF
TRBV7-6	TRBJ2-3	CASSLAGGADTQYF
TRBV29-1	TRBJ2-7	CSVEGVGGAKSPEQYF
TRBV30	TRBJ1-1	CAWRVRVGPQNTEAFF
TRBV5-8	TRBJ1-2	CASSSRPRQGAYGYTF
TRBV14	TRBJ2-4	CASSQAGTKGDIQYF
TRBV10-3	TRBJ1-2	CAISELDIYGYTF
TRBV4-1	TRBJ1-1	CATSGSSTEAFF